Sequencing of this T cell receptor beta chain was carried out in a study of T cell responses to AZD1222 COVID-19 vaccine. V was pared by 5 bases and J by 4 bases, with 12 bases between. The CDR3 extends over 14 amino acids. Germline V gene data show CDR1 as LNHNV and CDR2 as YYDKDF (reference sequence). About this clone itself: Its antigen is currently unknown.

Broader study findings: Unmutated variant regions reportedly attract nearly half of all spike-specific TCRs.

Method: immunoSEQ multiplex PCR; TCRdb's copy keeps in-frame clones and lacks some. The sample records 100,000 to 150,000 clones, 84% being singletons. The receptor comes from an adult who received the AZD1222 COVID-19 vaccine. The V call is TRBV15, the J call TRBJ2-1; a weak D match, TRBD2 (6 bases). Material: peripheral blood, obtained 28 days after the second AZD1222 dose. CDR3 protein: CATSEGTHYNEQFF. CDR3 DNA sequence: TGTGCCACCAGCGAAGGGACTCATTACAATGAGCAGTTCTTC.